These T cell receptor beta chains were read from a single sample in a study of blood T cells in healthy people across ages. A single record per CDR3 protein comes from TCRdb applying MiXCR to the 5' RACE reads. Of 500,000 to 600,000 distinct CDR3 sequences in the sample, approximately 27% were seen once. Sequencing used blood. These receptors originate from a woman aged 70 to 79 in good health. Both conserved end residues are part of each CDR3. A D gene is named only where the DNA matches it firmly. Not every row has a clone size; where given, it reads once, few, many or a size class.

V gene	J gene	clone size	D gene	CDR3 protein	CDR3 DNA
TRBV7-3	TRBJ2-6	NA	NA	CASSLTGSRSGANVLTF	TGTGCCAGCAGCTTAACGGGGAGCCGCTCTGGGGCCAACGTCCTGACTTTC
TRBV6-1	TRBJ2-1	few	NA	CASSRHGGGTYNEQFF	TGTGCCAGCAGTCGCCATGGGGGGGGCACCTACAATGAGCAGTTCTTC
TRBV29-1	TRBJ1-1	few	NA	CSVGQGYTEAFF	TGCAGCGTTGGCCAGGGTTACACTGAAGCTTTCTTT
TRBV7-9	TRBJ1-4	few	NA	CASSPSLVATNEKLFF	TGTGCCAGCAGCCCAAGTTTGGTCGCAACTAATGAAAAACTGTTTTTT
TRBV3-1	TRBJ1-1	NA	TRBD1	CASSQQAGGTEAFF	TGTGCCAGCAGCCAACAAGCAGGGGGCACTGAAGCTTTCTTT
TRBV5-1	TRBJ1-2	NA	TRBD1	CASSPGTGAYYGYTF	TGCGCCAGCAGCCCCGGGACAGGGGCCTACTATGGCTACACCTTC
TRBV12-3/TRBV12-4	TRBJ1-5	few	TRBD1	CASSLRQGMNSNQPQHF	TGTGCCAGCAGTTTACGACAGGGGATGAATAGCAATCAGCCCCAGCATTTT
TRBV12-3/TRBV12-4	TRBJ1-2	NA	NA	CASSPTLGAGGYTF	TGTGCCAGCAGTCCCACGCTGGGCGCAGGAGGCTACACCTTC
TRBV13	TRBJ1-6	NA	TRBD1	CASSLGDRENSPLHF	TGTGCCAGCAGCTTAGGGGACAGGGAAAATTCACCCCTCCACTTT
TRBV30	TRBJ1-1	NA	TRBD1	CAWGTGGTEAFF	TGTGCCTGGGGGACAGGTGGCACTGAAGCTTTCTTT
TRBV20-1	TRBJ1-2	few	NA	CSASHRRPNYGYTF	TGCAGTGCTAGTCACAGGCGCCCTAACTATGGCTACACCTTC
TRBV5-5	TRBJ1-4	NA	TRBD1	CASSLATGGREKLFF	TGTGCCAGCAGCTTGGCGACAGGGGGGCGTGAAAAACTGTTTTTT
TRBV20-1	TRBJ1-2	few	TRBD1	CSARGDRGNGYTF	TGCAGTGCTAGAGGGGACAGGGGGAATGGCTACACCTTC
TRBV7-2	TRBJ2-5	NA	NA	CASSLGAGETQYF	TGTGCCAGCAGCCTGGGGGCGGGAGAGACCCAGTACTTC
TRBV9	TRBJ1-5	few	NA	CASSVDPPGNQPQHF	TGTGCCAGCAGCGTAGACCCTCCAGGGAATCAGCCCCAGCATTTT
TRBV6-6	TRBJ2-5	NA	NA	CASSFEGNQETQYF	TGTGCCAGCAGCTTCGAAGGCAACCAAGAGACCCAGTACTTC
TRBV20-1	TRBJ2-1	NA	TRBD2	CSARGLAGGYNEQFF	TGCAGTGCTAGAGGACTAGCGGGGGGATACAATGAGCAGTTCTTC
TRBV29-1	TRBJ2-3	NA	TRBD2	CSVEVSGVTDTQYF	TGCAGCGTTGAGGTCAGCGGGGTCACAGATACGCAGTATTTT
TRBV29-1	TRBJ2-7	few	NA	CSAEVRRGGAYEQYF	TGCAGCGCCGAAGTTAGGAGGGGAGGAGCCTACGAGCAGTACTTC
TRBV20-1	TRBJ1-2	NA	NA	CSAREWGRRNYGYTF	TGCAGTGCTAGAGAATGGGGACGGCGCAACTATGGCTACACCTTC
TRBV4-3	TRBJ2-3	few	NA	CASSQDWGTDTQYF	TGCGCCAGCAGCCAAGATTGGGGAACAGATACGCAGTATTTT
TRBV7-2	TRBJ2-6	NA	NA	CASSFTGTSGANVLTF	TGTGCCAGCAGCTTTACAGGTACCTCTGGGGCCAACGTCCTGACTTTC
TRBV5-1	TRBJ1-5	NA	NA	CASSLGVGGTNQPQHF	TGCGCCAGCAGCTTGGGGGTAGGGGGGACCAATCAGCCCCAGCATTTT
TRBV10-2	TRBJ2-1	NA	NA	CASSESYNEQFF	TGCGCCAGCAGTGAAAGCTATAATGAGCAGTTCTTC
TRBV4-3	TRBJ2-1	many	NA	CASSQGQSQGNEQFF	TGCGCCAGCAGCCAAGGACAGTCCCAGGGGAATGAGCAGTTCTTC
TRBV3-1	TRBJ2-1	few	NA	CASSRSRLEQFF	TGTGCCAGCAGCCGCTCCCGCCTTGAGCAGTTCTTC
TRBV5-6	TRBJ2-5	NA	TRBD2	CASSGRLAGEETQYF	TGTGCCAGCAGCGGACGACTAGCGGGGGAAGAGACCCAGTACTTC
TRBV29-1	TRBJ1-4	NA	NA	CSGGTRANEKLFF	TGCAGCGGAGGGACACGAGCTAATGAAAAACTGTTTTTT
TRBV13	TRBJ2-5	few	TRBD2	CASSLRGLAGGRGETQYF	TGTGCCAGCAGCTTAAGGGGACTAGCGGGGGGGCGAGGTGAGACTCAGTACTTC
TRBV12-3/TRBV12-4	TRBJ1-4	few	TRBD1	CASSPGQVTNEKLFF	TGTGCCAGCAGTCCGGGACAGGTTACTAATGAAAAACTGTTTTTT
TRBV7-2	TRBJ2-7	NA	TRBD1	CASSDPSQGAFEQYF	TGTGCCAGCAGCGATCCCTCGCAGGGGGCCTTCGAGCAGTACTTC
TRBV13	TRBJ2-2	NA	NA	CASSPYAGELFF	TGTGCCAGCAGCCCATACGCCGGGGAGCTGTTTTTT
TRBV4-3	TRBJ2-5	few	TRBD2	CASSPGLAGRTETQYF	TGCGCCAGCAGCCCAGGGCTAGCGGGGAGAACGGAGACCCAGTACTTC
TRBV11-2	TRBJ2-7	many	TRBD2	CASRVGRRLAGPDNSYEQYF	TGTGCCAGTAGAGTCGGGCGCAGACTAGCGGGGCCCGATAACTCCTACGAGCAGTACTTC
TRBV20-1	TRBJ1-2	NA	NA	CSARQTFGYTF	TGCAGTGCTAGACAAACGTTTGGCTACACCTTC
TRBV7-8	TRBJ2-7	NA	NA	CATGEYHEQYF	TGTGCCACCGGGGAATATCACGAGCAGTACTTC
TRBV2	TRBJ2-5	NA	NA	CASSAQTGGWETQYF	TGTGCTAGCAGTGCCCAGACAGGTGGATGGGAGACCCAGTACTTC
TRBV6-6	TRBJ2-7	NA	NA	CASSGKGELRYEQYF	TGTGCCAGCAGCGGGAAGGGGGAGTTACGTTACGAGCAGTACTTC
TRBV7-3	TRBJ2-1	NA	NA	CASSHLWAFEQFF	TGTGCCAGCAGCCACCTGTGGGCGTTTGAGCAGTTCTTC
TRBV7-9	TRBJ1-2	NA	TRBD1	CASSPDRVDDGYTF	TGTGCCAGCAGCCCCGACAGGGTAGATGATGGCTACACCTTC
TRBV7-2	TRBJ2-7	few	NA	CASSGGLGGPYEQYF	TGTGCCAGCAGCGGGGGATTGGGGGGACCCTACGAGCAGTACTTC
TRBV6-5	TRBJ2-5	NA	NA	CASSSEGLQYF	TGTGCCAGCAGCTCCGAGGGATTACAGTACTTC
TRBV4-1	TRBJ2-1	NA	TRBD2	CASTLVRLAGGRNEQFF	TGCGCCAGCACCCTAGTTAGGCTAGCGGGAGGGCGCAATGAGCAGTTCTTC
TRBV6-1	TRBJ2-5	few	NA	CASRTRLGLGETQYF	TGTGCCAGCAGGACGCGACTCGGGCTGGGTGAGACCCAGTACTTC
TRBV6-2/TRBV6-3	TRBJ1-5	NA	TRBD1	CASRPTGGSSQPQHF	TGTGCCAGCAGGCCGACAGGGGGTTCGAGTCAGCCCCAGCATTTT
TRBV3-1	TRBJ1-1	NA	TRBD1	CASSRQGRPEVFF	TGTGCCAGCAGCCGACAGGGAAGGCCTGAAGTTTTCTTT